These 13 T cell receptor beta chains originate from one sample sequenced in a study of CD8 T cells in ankylosing spondylitis. The study's findings and limits: Ankylosing spondylitis blood appeared to carry a characteristic TCR beta motif of roughly eight highly homologous variants.

Their recognized antigens are unknown. TCRdb analysed the 5' RACE reads with MiXCR anew, one entry per CDR3 protein. This table has hundreds of thousands of distinct CDR3 sequences, 18% appearing once. The specimen sequenced was blood, either unsorted or a sorted T cell fraction (not recorded which). The receptors shown here come from a male donor with ankylosing spondylitis.

This clonotype has only a few counts. The genes are TRBV12-3 or TRBV12-4 and TRBJ1-4; D might be TRBD1 (5 bases). V was cut by 4 bases and J by 4 bases, with 13 bases left in between. The CDR3 is made up of 15 amino acids. CDR3 DNA sequence: TGTGCCAGCAGTTCCCTGGGGCAGATTAATGAAAAACTGTTTTTT. It is translated as CASSSLGQINEKLFF.

This clonotype has a count of ten or more. The chain is built from TRBV27 and TRBJ2-2, with D perhaps matching TRBD2 (5 bases). CDR1 MNHEY and CDR2 SMNVEV come from the germline V gene (reference sequence). The V end lost 5 bases, the J end lost 4 bases, and 14 bases lay between the germline ends. The CDR3 loop spans 15 amino acids. The chain's CDR3 is CASSPLRAGTGELFF. As DNA, the CDR3 is TGTGCCAGCAGTCCCCTGAGGGCTGGCACCGGGGAGCTGTTTTTT.

A few counts support this clonotype. As DNA, the CDR3 is TGCAGCGTTGAGGGGGTGATAGGATTCACAGATACGCAGTATTTT. Translating gives CSVEGVIGFTDTQYF. This chain connects TRBV29-1 to TRBJ2-3, with D possibly called TRBD1 or TRBD2 (5 bases each). Trimming left V 3 bases short and J 2 bases short, with 15 bases between. The CDR3 spans 15 residues. From germline, CDR1 is SQVTM and CDR2 ANQGSEA.

This chain connects TRBV3-1 to TRBJ2-1; 10 positions match TRBD1. V lost 6 bases to trimming and J lost 6 bases; unmatched junction nucleotides: 17. CDR1 and CDR2 (germline): LGHDT, YNNKEL (reference sequence). The CDR3 runs to 18 residues. Here the CDR3 reads CASRHPTGRQGATNEQFF. DNA of the CDR3: TGTGCCAGCAGACACCCGACGGGGAGACAGGGGGCGACCAATGAGCAGTTCTTC.

The chain has TRBV27 and TRBJ2-1; 11 bases align to TRBD2. The CDR3 is made up of 15 amino acids. J lost 8 bases, V lost 4 bases, and 7 bases had no gene match. In germline, CDR1 is MNHEY, CDR2 SMNVEV (reference sequence). Here the CDR3 reads CASSSPGTSGHEQFF. DNA for the CDR3: TGTGCCAGCAGTTCGCCCGGGACTAGCGGCCATGAGCAGTTCTTC.

This clonotype was picked up many times. CDR3 in amino acids: CASSLDLDSLRQPQHF. The CDR3 bases are TGTGCCAGCAGCTTAGATTTGGATTCTTTGAGACAGCCCCAGCATTTT. J is TRBJ1-5 and V is TRBV7-9; no definite D call. The V and J ends lost 1 base and 7 bases respectively, with 17 bases between them. The CDR3 totals 16 residues. Germline-derived CDR1 and CDR2 are SEHNR and FQNEAQ (reference sequence).

There are a few counts of this clonotype. The V call is TRBV4-1, the J call TRBJ2-5; unclear D gene. V shed 1 base and J shed 3 bases, with 9 bases lying between them. CDR3 length: 14 amino acids. Germline loops: CDR1 MGHRA, CDR2 YSYEKL. CDR3 amino acids: CASSQVGVEETQYF. Here the CDR3 DNA reads TGCGCCAGCAGCCAAGTGGGCGTGGAAGAGACCCAGTACTTC.

This clonotype was counted between two and nine times. Relative to the germline gene, one junction end is altered; a read error may explain this. V usage is TRBV7-7 and J usage is TRBJ2-6, with D possibly matching TRBD2 (6 bases). The V gene's germline CDR1 is SSHAT and CDR2 FNYEAQ (reference sequence). The CDR3 length is 17 residues. This CDR3 is CASSLAAPTSGANVLTF. The CDR3 bases are TGTGCTAGCAGCTTAGCGGCCCCGACCTCTGGGGCCAACGTCCTGACTTTC. Using reference TRBV7-7 and TRBJ2-6 for the parts outside the CDR3, the full variable domain is GAGVSQSPRYKVTKRGQDVTLRCDPISSHATLYWYQQALGQGPEFLTYFNYEAQPDKSGLPSDRFSAERPEGSISTLTIQRTEQRDSAMYRCASSLAAPTSGANVLTFGAGSRLTVL.

This clonotype was seen only a few times. The J gene is TRBJ1-1, the V gene TRBV19; the D gene is possibly TRBD1 (5 bases). With 7 bases removed from V and 3 bases from J, the gap between germline ends came to 18 bases. CDR1 is LNHDA, CDR2 SQIVND, per germline (reference sequence). The CDR3 totals 15 residues. As DNA, the CDR3 is TGTGCCAGTATGGTAATAGCAGGGACGGACACTGAAGCTTTCTTT. This translates into CASMVIAGTDTEAFF.

This clonotype was seen more than once but under ten times. The chain has TRBV5-1 and TRBJ1-1; the D is unclear. V lost 4 bases, J lost 5 bases, and 12 bases lay in between. The CDR3 totals 13 residues. CDR1 SGHRS and CDR2 YFSETQ come from the germline V gene. The DNA for the CDR3 is TGCGCCAGCAGCCCCCTGGATTCTACTGAAGCTTTCTTT. This sequence encodes CASSPLDSTEAFF.

The CDR3 bases are TGTGCCAGCGGTTCCGGAAAGGGCTACAATGAGCAGTTCTTC. Protein sequence: CASGSGKGYNEQFF. The chain recombines TRBV2 with TRBJ2-1; the D is unclear. CDR1 is SNHLY, CDR2 FYNNEI, per germline. V lost 8 bases and J lost 3, with 14 bases in between. The CDR3 runs 14 residues.

The J gene is TRBJ1-2, the V gene TRBV5-1; TRBD1 matches 7 bases. The germline V gene encodes CDR1 SGHRS and CDR2 YFSETQ. The CDR3 is made up of 14 amino acids. The V segment lost 0 bases and the J segment 3 bases; nucleotides outside the gene matches: 2. The CDR3 DNA reads as TGCGCCAGCAGCTTGGAGACAGGGCACTATGGCTACACCTTC. It translates to CASSLETGHYGYTF.

This chain joins TRBV6-1 and TRBJ1-2; 11 nucleotides agree with TRBD1. There are 14 residues in the CDR3. The junction had 7 bases not matched to a gene; V was cut back by 7 bases and J by 6 bases. From germline, CDR1 is MNHNS and CDR2 SASEGT. This CDR3 reads CASTLGQGANGYTF. The CDR3 nucleotides read TGTGCCAGCACCCTAGGACAGGGGGCGAATGGCTACACCTTC.